This TCR beta chain is from a study of CD8+ T cells in alopecia areata. Study-level background: Treated patients were dosed with oral tofacitinib, taking 5 to 10 mg twice daily. Tofacitinib therapy lasting 6 to 18 months was followed by 6 months off drug.

RNA extraction was followed by reverse transcription into cDNA, which acted as the sequencing template. Repertoires were generated with immunoSEQ multiplex PCR, while TCRdb's copy carries only in-frame clones and drops some. The table shows 200,000 to 250,000 clones, with 50% to 65% occurring only once. Germline CDR1 is GTSNPN and CDR2 is SVGIG (reference sequence). The V gene lost 4 bases and the J gene lost 3 bases, with 10 bases spanning the gap. This CDR3 is built from 13 residues. The sample consisted of CD4+ T cells sorted from blood, taken at week 0. The rearrangement uses TRBV30 and TRBJ1-5; no firm D call. The sequence came from a human donor with alopecia areata. The CDR3: CAWTGGANQPQHF. For the CDR3, the DNA is TGTGCCTGGACGGGCGGAGCCAATCAGCCCCAGCATTTT.